The 14 T cell receptor beta chains reported below all come from one sample, sequenced in a study of T cells in Graves' hyperthyroidism and ophthalmopathy. The source material, RNA transcripts, was used to amplify TCR beta CDR3 regions. An initial round of RT-PCR targeting the TCR CDR3 relied on the HTBI primer set. TCRdb fed the multiplex PCR reads into MiXCR, producing one record per CDR3 protein. This sample carries around 400,000 distinct CDR3 sequences, about a sixth of them seen once, and the ten largest clones take 25% to 30%. The sample comprised blood. These receptors were collected from a woman between 18 and 29 years old with Graves' hyperthyroidism that later progressed to Graves' ophthalmopathy.

This chain connects TRBV6-1 to TRBJ2-7; 9 bases are shared with TRBD1. Germline V gene sequence: CDR1 MNHNS, CDR2 SASEGT. This CDR3 has 14 residues. V lost 4 bases to trimming and J lost 6 bases; unmatched junction nucleotides: 7. The CDR3 sequence: CASSGGTGMGEQYF. CDR3 sequence (DNA): TGTGCCAGCAGTGGAGGGACAGGGATGGGCGAGCAGTACTTC.

This clonotype was counted only a few times. This sequence joins TRBV10-3 and TRBJ1-2, with D possibly matching TRBD1 (6 bases). Germline CDR1 and CDR2: ENHRY and SYGVKD. Trimming stripped 3 bases from V and 4 bases from J, with 9 bases between. This CDR3 has 13 amino acids. The CDR3 is CAISEGQLYGYTF. For the CDR3, the DNA is TGTGCCATCAGTGAAGGACAGCTCTATGGCTACACCTTC.

Concerning this clonotype: The junction departs from germline at one end; a sequencing error may be responsible. This chain links TRBV4-2 with TRBJ2-3; D call uncertain. Looked up from germline, CDR1 is LGHNA and CDR2 is YNFKEQ. The CDR3 contains 12 residues. CDR3 sequence (DNA): TGTGCCAGCAGCCAACGCACAGATGCGCAGTATTTT. Its translation: CASSQRTDAQYF.

This clonotype came up many times. The chain is built from TRBV3-1 and TRBJ2-7; no clear D. There are 15 residues in the CDR3. Germline CDR1 and CDR2: LGHDT and YNNKEL (reference sequence). Trimming took off 1 base at V and 2 bases at J, with 12 bases between the two ends. CDR3: CASSQATGFAYEQYF. CDR3 in DNA: TGTGCCAGCAGCCAAGCGACGGGTTTCGCCTACGAGCAGTACTTC.

Ten or more counts support this clonotype. The CDR3 reads CASSLEKVLGEQYF. CDR3 DNA sequence: TGTGCCAGCAGTTTAGAAAAGGTTCTGGGCGAGCAGTACTTC. The chain combines TRBV28 with TRBJ2-7; D not resolved. V was cut by 2 bases and J by 6 bases, with 14 bases left in between. Germline CDR1 and CDR2: MDHEN and SYDVKM. CDR3 length: 14 amino acids.

This clonotype has more than one count but fewer than ten. V is TRBV5-1 and J is TRBJ1-2; 8 nucleotides agree with TRBD1. The trim removed 6 bases at V and 6 bases at J, leaving 4 bases unmatched. The CDR3 length is 12 residues. Germline V lookup: CDR1 SGHRS, CDR2 YFSETQ. The CDR3 protein is CASTGQGDGYTF. The CDR3, as DNA: TGCGCCAGCACCGGACAGGGTGATGGCTACACCTTC.

This clonotype was detected only a few times. This chain uses TRBV19 with TRBJ2-2; D is possibly TRBD2 (6 bases). The V end lost 4 bases, the J end lost 1 base, and 10 bases lay between the germline ends. The CDR3 is 15 amino acids. The germline V gene has CDR1 LNHDA and CDR2 SQIVND (reference sequence). The CDR3 sequence is CASSTEGLNTGELFF. In nucleotides, the CDR3 is TGTGCCAGTAGTACGGAGGGCCTGAACACCGGGGAGCTGTTTTTT.

This clonotype was found many times. CDR3 protein: CSAKKQNTEAFF. The DNA for the CDR3 is TGCAGTGCTAAGAAGCAGAACACTGAAGCTTTCTTT. V is TRBV20-1 and J is TRBJ1-1; D is undetermined. The CDR3 sequence is 12 residues long. The V and J ends lost 4 bases and 1 base respectively, with 7 bases between them. Germline V lookup: CDR1 DFQATT, CDR2 SNEGSKA (reference sequence).

This clonotype was seen a few times. The CDR3 reads CASSLTETNTEAFF. The DNA for the CDR3 is TGTGCCAGCAGCTTAACGGAGACGAACACTGAAGCTTTCTTT. This sequence joins TRBV7-8 and TRBJ1-1; no reliable D call. V was clipped by 2 bases and J by 1 base, with 8 bases between them. Looked up from germline, CDR1 is SGHVS and CDR2 is FQNEAQ. This CDR3 region has 14 residues.

This chain links TRBV6-2 or TRBV6-3 with TRBJ2-5; no definite D call. V was pared by 5 bases and J by 2 bases, with 15 bases between. The length of the CDR3 is 15 residues. The germline V gene encodes CDR1 MNHEY and CDR2 SVGEGT. This CDR3 is CASSTQTGPQETQYF. Written as DNA, the CDR3 is TGTGCCAGCAGTACCCAAACCGGGCCTCAAGAGACCCAGTACTTC.

This clonotype was seen many times. The chain combines TRBV7-8 with TRBJ1-5, with D perhaps matching TRBD1 (6 bases). Trimming removed 1 base from V and 1 base from J, with 20 bases in between. Germline V gene lookup returns CDR1 SGHVS and CDR2 FQNEAQ. The CDR3 is 19 amino acids. CDR3 sequence reads: CASSLVGGIVRGSNQPQHF. In nucleotides, the CDR3 is TGTGCCAGCAGCTTAGTAGGGGGAATAGTTCGTGGGAGCAATCAGCCCCAGCATTTT.

This clonotype has a count of ten or more. The chain has TRBV28 and TRBJ2-6, with TRBD1 matching over 8 bases. Germline CDR1 and CDR2: MDHEN and SYDVKM. V dropped 7 bases and J dropped 3; count of bases not matched to a gene: 14. This CDR3 is built from 18 residues. CDR3 in amino acids: CASTQGATGPRGANVLTF. DNA for the CDR3: TGTGCCAGCACCCAGGGGGCCACGGGACCTCGTGGGGCCAACGTCCTGACTTTC.

This clonotype was recorded at least ten times. The V and J genes are TRBV12-3 or TRBV12-4 and TRBJ2-7, with TRBD1 as a possible D gene (5 bases). This CDR3 has 12 residues. Trimming pared 2 bases from V and 4 bases from J, leaving 6 bases between. The CDR3 spells CASSLRTYEQYF. CDR3 in DNA: TGTGCCAGCAGTTTAAGGACATACGAGCAGTACTTC.

This clonotype occurred many times. The rearrangement uses TRBV6-2 or TRBV6-3 and TRBJ2-3, with TRBD2 matching over 11 bases. Germline V lookup: CDR1 MNHEY, CDR2 SVGEGT. The CDR3 covers 16 residues. V lost 4 bases to trimming and J lost 5 bases; unmatched junction nucleotides: 8. The CDR3 loop reads CASSLTSGNVVDTQYF. Written as DNA, the CDR3 is TGTGCCAGCAGTTTGACTAGCGGGAACGTTGTAGATACGCAGTATTTT.